This T cell receptor beta chain comes out of a study of cytomegalovirus exposure and HLA in healthy donors. The study's findings and limits: The analysis excluded some indistinguishable V segments, including TRBV6-2 and TRBV6-3. Many donors carried some public TCRs, although rarity characterized most TCR sequences.

The V gene end was trimmed by 1 base and the J gene end by 4 bases; junction bases not matched to a gene: 4. The germline CDR1 and CDR2 sequences are SEHNR and FQNEAQ (reference sequence). The CDR3 totals 15 residues. 60 Vbeta and 13 Jbeta primers were used in PCR. TCRdb keeps only in-frame clones here, not all; method: immunoSEQ multiplex PCR. Of 150,000 to 200,000 clones listed, 76% are singletons. Concerning this clone itself: Antigen unknown.

The sequenced sample was PBMCs. This TCR derives from a male donor in good health and CMV-seronegative. The chain carries TRBV7-9 and TRBJ1-2; 9 bases match TRBD1. CDR3 region: CASSLGTGVPYGYTF. CDR3 bases: TGTGCCAGCAGCTTAGGGACAGGGGTCCCCTATGGCTACACCTTC.